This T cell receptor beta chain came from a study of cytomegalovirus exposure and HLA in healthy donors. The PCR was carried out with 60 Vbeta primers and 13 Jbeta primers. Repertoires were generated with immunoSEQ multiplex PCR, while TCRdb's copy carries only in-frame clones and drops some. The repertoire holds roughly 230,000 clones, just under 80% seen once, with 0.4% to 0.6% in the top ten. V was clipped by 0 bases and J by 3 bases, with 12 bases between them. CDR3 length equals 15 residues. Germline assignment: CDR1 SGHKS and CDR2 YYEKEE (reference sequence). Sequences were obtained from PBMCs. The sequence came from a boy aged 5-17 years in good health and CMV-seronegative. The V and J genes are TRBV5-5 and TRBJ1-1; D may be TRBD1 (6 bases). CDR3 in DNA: TGTGCCAGCAGCTTGGTAGCCAGGGGACACACTGAAGCTTTCTTT. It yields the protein CASSLVARGHTEAFF. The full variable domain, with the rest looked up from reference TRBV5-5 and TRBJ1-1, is DAGVTQSPTHLIKTRGQQVTLRCSPISGHKSVSWYQQVLGQGPQFIFQYYEKEERGRGNFPDRFSARQFPNYSSELNVNALLLGDSALYLCASSLVARGHTEAFFGQGTRLTVV.